This is a list of T cell receptor beta chains from one sample in a study of blood T cell repertoires in COVID-19. Produced via immunoSEQ multiplex PCR; TCRdb's table is partial and in-frame only. The sample consists of around 330,000 clones, around 89% of them appearing once. The source material was peripheral blood. These receptors originate from a woman between 45 and 60 years old with active or convalescent COVID-19. CDR3s include the opening cysteine and the closing phenylalanine or tryptophan. D genes are given only for firm matches. For some rows the clone size is stated as once, few or many, or as a class when expanded; others skip it.

v_call	j_call	clone_size	d_call	cdr3_length	cdr3_aa	cdr3_nt
TRBV2	TRBJ1-2	NA	TRBD1	14	CASSPGQGTGGYTF	TGTGCCAGCAGTCCGGGACAGGGAACGGGTGGCTACACCTTC
TRBV6-5	TRBJ1-6	NA	NA	15	CASSLIGHVDSPLHF	TGTGCCAGCAGTTTAATCGGACACGTGGATTCACCCCTCCACTTT
TRBV7-2	TRBJ2-7	NA	TRBD1	15	CASSLWGTVTYEQYF	TGTGCCAGCAGCTTGTGGGGGACAGTGACCTACGAGCAGTACTTC
TRBV19	TRBJ2-2	NA	TRBD1	14	CASSRITTGGELFF	TGTGCCAGTAGTAGAATCACGACAGGGGGCGAGCTGTTTTTT
TRBV10-1	TRBJ1-6	NA	NA	21	CASSESPLPTALSSYNSPLHF	TGCGCCAGCAGTGAGTCACCCCTTCCGACAGCTCTTAGCTCCTATAATTCACCCCTCCACTTT
TRBV18	TRBJ2-6	few	NA	17	CASSPPVGGSGANVLTF	TGTGCCAGCTCACCACCGGTGGGAGGCTCTGGGGCCAACGTCCTGACTTTC
TRBV5-1	TRBJ1-3	NA	NA	15	CASSFAGPSGNTIYF	TGCGCCAGCAGCTTTGCAGGGCCCTCTGGAAACACCATATATTTT
TRBV29-1	TRBJ1-1	NA	NA	11	CSVEEGVGAFF	TGCAGCGTCGAAGAAGGGGTGGGAGCTTTCTTT
TRBV28	TRBJ2-7	NA	TRBD1	14	CASSPGTGTGEQYF	TGTGCCAGCAGTCCTGGGACAGGGACGGGCGAGCAGTACTTC
TRBV5-1	TRBJ1-5	NA	TRBD1	15	CASSFSGTGNQPQHF	TGCGCCAGCAGCTTCAGTGGGACAGGCAATCAGCCCCAGCATTTT
TRBV19	TRBJ1-1	NA	TRBD1	15	CASSGRQGTNTEAFF	TGTGCCAGTAGTGGCAGACAGGGAACGAACACTGAAGCTTTCTTT
TRBV14	TRBJ2-7	NA	TRBD1	19	CASSQVLGQDLRSSYEQYF	TGTGCCAGCAGCCAAGTTCTGGGACAGGACCTAAGGAGCTCCTACGAGCAGTACTTC
TRBV30	TRBJ1-2	NA	NA	13	CASLDGTKAGYTF	TGTGCCTCCTTAGACGGGACTAAGGCTGGCTACACCTTC
TRBV28	TRBJ2-3	NA	NA	17	CASSPPFGAGSTDTQYF	TGTGCCAGCAGTCCGCCCTTCGGGGCGGGGAGCACAGATACGCAGTATTTT
TRBV6-2/TRBV6-3	TRBJ1-4	NA	TRBD1	15	CASSYPGQGNEKLFF	TGTGCCAGCAGTTATCCGGGACAGGGGAATGAAAAACTGTTTTTT
TRBV3-1/TRBV3-2	TRBJ2-2	NA	NA	21	CASSPRKYLKGQIMNTGELFF	TGTGCCAGCAGCCCCCGAAAGTACCTGAAAGGACAGATAATGAACACCGGGGAGCTGTTTTTT
TRBV6-5	TRBJ1-1	NA	NA	10	CASQRREAFF	TGTGCCAGCCAGAGGAGGGAAGCTTTCTTT
TRBV3-1/TRBV3-2	TRBJ1-1	NA	TRBD1	12	CASSQRDRAAFF	TGTGCCAGCAGCCAAAGGGACAGGGCGGCTTTCTTT
TRBV4-3	TRBJ2-1	NA	NA	15	CASSQARVSYNEQFF	TGCGCCAGCAGCCAAGCCCGGGTCTCCTACAATGAGCAGTTCTTC
TRBV28	TRBJ1-5	NA	NA	14	CASTLGGAGQPQHF	TGTGCCAGCACTCTAGGGGGAGCCGGTCAGCCCCAGCATTTT
TRBV12-5	TRBJ1-3	NA	TRBD1	15	CASGSDRVFGNTIYF	TGTGCTAGTGGTTCGGACAGGGTCTTTGGAAACACCATATATTTT
TRBV4-3	TRBJ2-1	NA	NA	12	CASSQEGGEQFF	TGCGCCAGCAGCCAGGAGGGGGGGGAGCAGTTCTTC
TRBV13	TRBJ1-1	NA	NA	16	CASSLNWWGRATEAFF	TGTGCCAGCAGTTTGAATTGGTGGGGCAGGGCCACTGAAGCTTTCTTT
TRBV7-7	TRBJ2-4	once	TRBD1	17	CASSLCPDRGGKNIQYF	TGTGCTAGCAGCTTATGTCCGGACAGGGGTGGCAAAAACATTCAGTACTTC
TRBV7-9	TRBJ2-1	NA	NA	13	CASSLAGANEQFF	TGTGCCAGCAGCTTGGCGGGGGCCAATGAGCAGTTCTTC
TRBV19	TRBJ1-4	NA	NA	12	CASRTGNEKLFF	TGTGCCAGTAGGACGGGTAATGAAAAACTGTTTTTT
TRBV12-3/TRBV12-4	TRBJ1-6	NA	NA	13	CASSFTGNSPLHF	TGTGCCAGCAGTTTCACAGGGAATTCACCCCTCCACTTT
TRBV4-3	TRBJ2-3	few	TRBD2	14	CASSQDGVGGTQYF	TGCGCCAGCAGCCAAGATGGAGTGGGAGGGACGCAGTATTTT
TRBV6-5	TRBJ2-7	few	NA	13	CASSRPGGYEQYF	TGTGCCAGCAGTCGCCCCGGGGGCTACGAGCAGTACTTC
TRBV18	TRBJ1-2	NA	NA	15	CASSPPTDRSYGYTF	TGTGCCAGCTCACCACCGACCGACAGGTCCTATGGCTACACCTTC
TRBV7-7	TRBJ2-2	once	TRBD2	16	CASSSRGGAGTGELFF	TGTGCTAGCAGCTCCCGGGGAGGGGCGGGCACCGGGGAGCTGTTTTTT
TRBV3-1/TRBV3-2	TRBJ1-5	NA	NA	14	CASSLALTAQPQHF	TGTGCCAGCAGCCTTGCCTTGACTGCACAGCCCCAGCATTTT
TRBV24-1	TRBJ2-3	NA	TRBD1	15	CATSDRGTGTDTQYF	TGTGCCACCAGTGACCGCGGGACAGGGACCGATACGCAGTATTTT
TRBV19	TRBJ2-1	NA	TRBD2	16	CASQILAGVRYNEQFF	TGTGCCAGTCAGATACTAGCGGGAGTACGCTACAATGAGCAGTTCTTC
TRBV5-1	TRBJ2-5	few	NA	13	CASSAQGGETQYF	TGCGCCAGCAGCGCACAGGGCGGGGAGACCCAGTACTTC
TRBV10-3	TRBJ2-1	NA	TRBD2	15	CAISDRAGVSNEQFF	TGTGCCATCAGTGATCGGGCGGGAGTCTCCAATGAGCAGTTCTTC
TRBV2	TRBJ2-1	NA	TRBD2	15	CASTPLAGDYNEQFF	TGTGCCAGCACTCCACTAGCGGGAGACTACAATGAGCAGTTCTTC
TRBV4-1	TRBJ2-2	NA	NA	16	CASSLAGLTNTGELFF	TGCGCCAGCAGCCTCGCGGGACTCACGAACACCGGGGAGCTGTTTTTT
TRBV15	TRBJ2-3	NA	TRBD2	16	CATSRQTSGGSDTQYF	TGTGCCACCAGCAGACAAACGAGCGGGGGGTCAGATACGCAGTATTTT
TRBV3-1/TRBV3-2	TRBJ1-6	NA	TRBD1	16	CASSHEGARWNSPLHF	TGTGCCAGCAGCCATGAGGGGGCGCGGTGGAATTCACCCCTCCACTTT
TRBV19	TRBJ2-2	NA	TRBD1	15	CASSIARGWTGELFF	TGTGCCAGTAGTATAGCCAGGGGGTGGACCGGGGAGCTGTTTTTT
TRBV7-8	TRBJ2-2	NA	TRBD1	16	CASSLGWDRDAGELFF	TGTGCCAGCAGCTTAGGCTGGGACAGGGACGCCGGGGAGCTGTTTTTT
TRBV5-6	TRBJ2-2	NA	TRBD2	15	CASSLGTSGGRSLFF	TGTGCCAGCAGCTTGGGGACTAGCGGGGGGCGGTCGCTGTTTTTT
TRBV7-2	TRBJ1-1	NA	NA	13	CASGVTGNTEAFF	TGTGCCAGCGGGGTAACAGGGAACACTGAAGCTTTCTTT
TRBV18	TRBJ1-5	NA	NA	13	CASSPQRNQPQHF	TGTGCCAGCTCACCCCAGAGGAATCAGCCCCAGCATTTT
TRBV7-2	TRBJ1-2	NA	TRBD1	15	CASRTTSTGRYGYTF	TGTGCCAGCAGGACTACCTCGACAGGGCGATATGGCTACACCTTC
TRBV28	TRBJ2-7	NA	TRBD2	15	CASSRRGTSSYEQYF	TGTGCCAGCAGCAGGCGGGGGACTAGCAGCTACGAGCAGTACTTC
TRBV5-1	TRBJ1-1	NA	NA	14	CASSLAGWNTEAFF	TGCGCCAGCAGCTTGGCAGGGTGGAACACTGAAGCTTTCTTT
TRBV3-1/TRBV3-2	TRBJ2-7	few	TRBD2	16	CASSQDSTSGIYEQYF	TGTGCCAGCAGCCAAGATTCGACTAGCGGGATATACGAGCAGTACTTC
TRBV11-2	TRBJ1-1	NA	NA	16	CASSLVGKGRNTEAFF	TGTGCCAGCAGCTTAGTGGGAAAGGGGCGAAACACTGAAGCTTTCTTT
TRBV7-3	TRBJ2-1	NA	TRBD1	16	CASSPRTGKSYNEQFF	TGTGCCAGCAGCCCCCGGACAGGGAAGTCCTACAATGAGCAGTTCTTC
TRBV30	TRBJ2-7	NA	TRBD1	12	CAWKDRGYEQYF	TGTGCCTGGAAAGACAGGGGATACGAGCAGTACTTC
TRBV10-3	TRBJ2-6	once	TRBD1	15	CANSDRESGANVLTF	TGTGCCAACTCAGACAGGGAGTCTGGGGCCAACGTCCTGACTTTC
TRBV2	TRBJ1-3	NA	NA	15	CASSRGLSSGNTIYF	TGTGCCAGCAGTAGAGGACTCAGCTCTGGAAACACCATATATTTT
TRBV15	TRBJ2-3	once	NA	15	CATSRDPGGTDTQYF	TGTGCCACCAGCAGAGATCCGGGGGGCACAGATACGCAGTATTTT
TRBV24-1	TRBJ2-3	NA	NA	13	CATSDSGTDTQYF	TGTGCCACCAGTGATTCAGGGACAGATACGCAGTATTTT
TRBV18	TRBJ2-1	NA	NA	13	CASSPPTPNEQFF	TGTGCCAGCTCACCACCGACACCGAATGAGCAGTTCTTC
TRBV6-2/TRBV6-3	TRBJ1-5	NA	NA	15	CASSLSGVSNQPQHF	TGTGCCAGCAGTCTGTCAGGGGTTAGCAATCAGCCCCAGCATTTT
TRBV5-4	TRBJ1-6	once	NA	14	CASSSREAGSPLHF	TGTGCCAGCAGCTCAAGGGAGGCAGGTTCACCCCTCCACTTT
TRBV5-6	TRBJ1-2	NA	NA	13	CASSLAGVVGYTF	TGTGCCAGCAGCTTGGCAGGGGTGGTAGGCTACACCTTC